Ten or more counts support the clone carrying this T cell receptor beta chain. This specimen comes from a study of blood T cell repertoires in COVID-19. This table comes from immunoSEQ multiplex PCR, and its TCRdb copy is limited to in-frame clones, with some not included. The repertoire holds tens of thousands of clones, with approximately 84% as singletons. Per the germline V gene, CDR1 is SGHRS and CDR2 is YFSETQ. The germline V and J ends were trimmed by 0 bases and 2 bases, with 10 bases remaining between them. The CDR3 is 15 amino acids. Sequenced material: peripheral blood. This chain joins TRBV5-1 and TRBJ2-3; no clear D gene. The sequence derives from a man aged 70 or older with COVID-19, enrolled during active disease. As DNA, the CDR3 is TGCGCCAGCAGCTTGGGACTGGCTACCACAGATACGCAGTATTTT. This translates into CASSLGLATTDTQYF.